The entry below describes one T cell receptor beta chain. This receptor's antigen is unknown. The input lacks base qualities; no much larger clone sits a single base away. The entire amount of isolated RNA was reverse transcribed using the High Capacity cDNA Reverse Transcription Kit, so the sequenced TCRB transcripts were expressed ones. Deep immunoSEQ sequencing was performed on naive, central memory and regulatory T cell samples, with an average of about 4 million total reads per sample. After sorted cells were lysed in RLT buffer, RNA was extracted with DNase-treated RNeasy Micro or Mini kits, with the choice depending on cell number. To prevent cross-contamination, every cell subset was processed on its own, while patient and healthy donor samples were processed together. TCRB sequences were amplified from cDNA with the immunoSEQ multiplex PCR, producing 87-bp fragments spanning the CDR3 region. The amplicons were sequenced using the Illumina HiSeq platform. In the source study's methods: Synthetic template baselines were used to correct PCR bias computationally, reads within Hamming distance 2 were collapsed together, and singletons that could not be merged were discarded. By aligning reads against IMGT, V, D and J genes, CDR3 length, and insertions or deletions at six rearrangement sites were assigned. Within each subset, clonotype counts were normalized to sorted cell number, after which true diversity and Gini coefficients were computed with the tcR R package. Repertoire sharing was quantified using the overlap coefficient calculated on TCRB nucleotide sequences. TCRdb carries this immuneACCESS record with in-frame sequences only. Its versions omit some clonotypes, under half of them owing to an unresolved V gene in the studies checked, with the rest unexplained. V, J and clone size derive from that table, while D and trimming were established from the DNA sequence. The sample records approximately 170,000 clones, approximately 8.1% of which are singletons. The ten largest clones take up roughly 0.46% of the sample.

There are 16 amino acids in the CDR3, from cysteine to phenylalanine inclusive. Only CDR3 DNA is held: 48 bases, read in frame from base 1. The germline V gene gives CDR1 as MDHEN and CDR2 as SYDVKM. V is cut back by 6 bases and J by 0 bases, with 6 bases in the junction unmatched. This entry belongs to a study of beta chain features in type 1 diabetes (dated by TCRdb to the late 2010s). With regard to the full study: Mean age, gender distribution, total cell number and subset yield did not differ between patients and healthy donors. A total of 107,917,701 sorted cells were examined across all samples, and the number of cells per subset was strongly correlated with RNA yield. In the study, TCRB repertoires of sorted circulating CD4+ T cell subsets from recently diagnosed type 1 diabetes patients were compared with those of matched healthy donors. Regulatory and stem cell-like memory subsets were obtained from only 8 patients and roughly eight healthy donors, while naive and central memory subsets were obtained from all 30 or so donors.

Each donor gave one peripheral blood draw, approximately 120 mL on average, collected into heparinised tubes. Naive, central memory, regulatory and stem cell-like memory CD4+ T cells were sorted on a BD FACSAria II using a panel including CD45RO, CCR7, CD25, CD127, CD95 and CD27. A purity above 98% was achieved for all sorted populations. PBMCs were separated immediately by Lymphoprep density gradient centrifugation and were stained directly, without being cultured. To minimize batch effects, samples were stained and sorted in pairs, one healthy donor with one patient per experiment. General findings and caveats noted by the study authors: In all four CD4+ subsets, TCRB CDR3 length was moderately but significantly shorter in type 1 diabetes patients. PCR may preferentially amplify shorter templates, but because patient and control samples were amplified and corrected together, any resulting skew would affect both groups equally. At VDJ recombination sites, type 1 diabetes patients had fewer insertions and more deleted nucleotides, which implies abnormalities in thymic rearrangement. HLA sub-analyses involved small numbers of individuals, so any influence of HLA type on TCRB rearrangement remained unresolved. Sequencing cDNA rather than genomic DNA could over-represent highly expressing activated cells, although activation and CD3 levels did not differ between groups. The naive, central memory and regulatory TCRB repertoires appeared to resemble one another more closely among patients than among healthy donors.

This TCR came from a young man with type 1 diabetes. Sequencing was done on a sample of central memory CD4+ T cells from blood. The chain was built from TRBV28 and TRBJ2-1; TRBD2 aligns with 9 central bases. The sequenced DNA: TGTGCCAGCAGGCCCTATAGCGGGAGCTCCTACAATGAGCAGTTCTTC. Translated, it gives CASRPYSGSSYNEQFF. Reference TRBV28 and TRBJ2-1 genes cover what lies past the CDR3, so the full variable domain is DVKVTQSSRYLVKRTGEKVFLECVQDMDHENMFWYRQDPGLGLRLIYFSYDVKMKEKGDIPEGYSVSREKKERFSLILESASTNQTSMYLCASRPYSGSSYNEQFFGPGTRLTVL.